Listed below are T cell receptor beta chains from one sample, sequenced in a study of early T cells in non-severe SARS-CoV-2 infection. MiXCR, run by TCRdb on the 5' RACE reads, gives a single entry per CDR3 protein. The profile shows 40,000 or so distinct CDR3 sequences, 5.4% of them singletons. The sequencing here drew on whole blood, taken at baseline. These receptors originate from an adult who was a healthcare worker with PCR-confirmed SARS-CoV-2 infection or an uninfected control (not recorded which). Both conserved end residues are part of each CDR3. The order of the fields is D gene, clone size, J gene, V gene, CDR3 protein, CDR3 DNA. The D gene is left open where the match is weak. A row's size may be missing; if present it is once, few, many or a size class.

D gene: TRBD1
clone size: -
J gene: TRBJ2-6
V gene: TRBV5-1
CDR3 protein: CASSPGQGVSGADVRTF
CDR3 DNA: TGCGCCAGCAGCCCTGGACAGGGGGTATCGGGGGCCGACGTCCGGACTTTC

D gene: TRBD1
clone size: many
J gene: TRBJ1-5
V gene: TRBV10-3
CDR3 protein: CAISEGQVNQPQHF
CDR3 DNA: TGTGCCATCAGTGAGGGACAGGTCAATCAGCCCCAGCATTTT

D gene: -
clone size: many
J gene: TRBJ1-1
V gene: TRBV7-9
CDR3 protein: CASRRGVNTEAFF
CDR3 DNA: TGTGCCAGCAGGAGAGGGGTGAACACTGAAGCTTTCTTT

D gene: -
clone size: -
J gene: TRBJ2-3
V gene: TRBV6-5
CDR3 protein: CASSYAGALSTDTQYF
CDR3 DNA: TGTGCCAGCAGTTACGCGGGGGCGCTGAGCACAGATACGCAGTATTTT

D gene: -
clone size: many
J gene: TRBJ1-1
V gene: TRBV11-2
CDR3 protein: CASSASRQTNTEAFF
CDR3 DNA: TGTGCCAGCAGCGCCAGCCGACAGACGAACACTGAAGCTTTCTTT

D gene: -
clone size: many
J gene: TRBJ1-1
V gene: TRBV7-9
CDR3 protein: CASSLTNSPEAFF
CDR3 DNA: TGTGCCAGCAGCTTAACTAACTCCCCTGAAGCTTTCTTT

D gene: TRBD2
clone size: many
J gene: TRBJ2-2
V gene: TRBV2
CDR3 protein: CASSEKAGGNTGELFF
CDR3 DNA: TGTGCCAGCAGTGAAAAGGCGGGAGGGAACACCGGGGAGCTGTTTTTT

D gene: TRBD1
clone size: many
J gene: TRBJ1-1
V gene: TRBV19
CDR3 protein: CASSPQGQGVRAFF
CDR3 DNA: TGTGCCAGTAGTCCCCAAGGACAGGGGGTGAGAGCTTTCTTT

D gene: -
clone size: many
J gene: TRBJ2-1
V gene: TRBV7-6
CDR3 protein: CASSLREGIYNEQFF
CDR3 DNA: TGTGCCAGCAGCCTGAGGGAAGGAATCTACAATGAGCAGTTCTTC

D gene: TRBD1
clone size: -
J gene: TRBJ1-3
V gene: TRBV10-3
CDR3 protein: CAIRTDRGLNTIYF
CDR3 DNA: TGTGCCATCAGGACGGACAGGGGGTTAAACACCATATATTTT

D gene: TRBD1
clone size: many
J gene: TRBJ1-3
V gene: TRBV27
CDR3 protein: CASSPGQGHTIYF
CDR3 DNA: TGTGCCAGCAGTCCCGGACAGGGACACACCATATATTTT

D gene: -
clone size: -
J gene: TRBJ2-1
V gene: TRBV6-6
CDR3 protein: CASSATGATYNEQFF
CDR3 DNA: TGTGCCAGCAGTGCCACGGGGGCGACATACAATGAGCAGTTCTTC

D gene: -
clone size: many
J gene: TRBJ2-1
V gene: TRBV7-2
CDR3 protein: CASSLYGYEQFF
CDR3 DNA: TGTGCCAGCAGCTTATACGGCTATGAGCAGTTCTTC

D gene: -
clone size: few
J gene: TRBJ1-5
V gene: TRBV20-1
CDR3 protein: CSARPSGLMGQPQHF
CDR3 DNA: TGCAGTGCTAGACCCTCCGGCCTCATGGGACAGCCCCAGCATTTT

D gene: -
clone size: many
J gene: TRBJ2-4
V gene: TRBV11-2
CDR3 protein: CASSFSEGAKNIQYF
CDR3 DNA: TGTGCCAGCAGCTTTTCGGAGGGGGCCAAAAACATTCAGTACTTC

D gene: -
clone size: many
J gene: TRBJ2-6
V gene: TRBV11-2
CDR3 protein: CASSDVSGANVLTF
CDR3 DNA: TGTGCCAGCAGCGACGTTTCTGGGGCCAACGTCCTGACTTTC

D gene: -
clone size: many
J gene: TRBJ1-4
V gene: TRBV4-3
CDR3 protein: CASSQDGMGNEKLFF
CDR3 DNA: TGCGCCAGCAGCCAAGATGGAATGGGGAATGAAAAACTGTTTTTT

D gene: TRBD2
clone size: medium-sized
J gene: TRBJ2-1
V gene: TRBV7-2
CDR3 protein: CASSLAASGGNEQFF
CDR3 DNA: TGTGCCAGCAGCTTAGCGGCTAGCGGGGGCAATGAGCAGTTCTTC

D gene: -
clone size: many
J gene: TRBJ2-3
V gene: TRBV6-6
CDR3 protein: CASSFRRETTDTQYF
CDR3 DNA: TGTGCCAGCAGTTTCCGACGGGAAACCACAGATACGCAGTATTTT

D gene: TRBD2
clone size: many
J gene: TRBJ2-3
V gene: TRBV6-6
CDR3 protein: CASSSGTSGSHSTDTQYF
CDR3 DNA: TGTGCCAGCAGTTCTGGGACTAGCGGGAGCCATAGCACAGATACGCAGTATTTT

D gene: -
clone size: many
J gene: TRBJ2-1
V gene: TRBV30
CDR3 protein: CAWSVSGDNEQFF
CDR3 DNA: TGTGCCTGGAGTGTATCCGGAGACAATGAGCAGTTCTTC

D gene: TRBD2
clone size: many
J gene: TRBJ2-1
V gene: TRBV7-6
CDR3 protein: CASSPGGTGLAGGSSYNEQFF
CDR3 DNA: TGTGCCAGCAGCCCCGGGGGGACGGGACTAGCGGGAGGCAGCTCCTACAATGAGCAGTTCTTC

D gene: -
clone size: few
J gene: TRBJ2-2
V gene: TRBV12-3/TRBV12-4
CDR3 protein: CASTYFVGIDTGELFF
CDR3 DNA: TGTGCCAGCACCTATTTTGTGGGAATTGACACCGGGGAGCTGTTTTTT

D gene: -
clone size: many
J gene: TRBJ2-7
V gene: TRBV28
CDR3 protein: CASRDVFEQYF
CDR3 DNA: TGTGCCAGCAGGGACGTTTTCGAGCAGTACTTC

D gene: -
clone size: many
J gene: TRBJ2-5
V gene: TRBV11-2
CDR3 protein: CASSLRADLTQYF
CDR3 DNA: TGTGCCAGCAGCTTAAGGGCTGACCTGACCCAGTACTTC

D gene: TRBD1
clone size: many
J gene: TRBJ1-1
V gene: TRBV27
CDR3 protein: CASRRQGGSTEAFF
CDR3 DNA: TGTGCCAGCAGAAGACAGGGAGGCTCCACTGAAGCTTTCTTT

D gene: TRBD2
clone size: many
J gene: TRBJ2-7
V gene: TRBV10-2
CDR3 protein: CASETSGSVHEQYF
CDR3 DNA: TGCGCCAGCGAGACTAGCGGGAGCGTCCACGAGCAGTACTTC

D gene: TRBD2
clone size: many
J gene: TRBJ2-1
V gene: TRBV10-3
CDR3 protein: CAISESGLAGRGEQFF
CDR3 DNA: TGTGCCATCAGTGAGTCCGGACTAGCGGGACGCGGTGAGCAGTTCTTC

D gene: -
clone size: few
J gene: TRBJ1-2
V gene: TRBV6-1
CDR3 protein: CASSESPGREYGYTF
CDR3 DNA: TGTGCCAGCAGTGAAAGTCCGGGCAGGGAATATGGCTACACCTTC

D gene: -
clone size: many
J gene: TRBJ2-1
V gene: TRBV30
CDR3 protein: CAWTPWGPPNDNEQFF
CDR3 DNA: TGTGCCTGGACACCGTGGGGCCCCCCCAACGACAATGAGCAGTTCTTC

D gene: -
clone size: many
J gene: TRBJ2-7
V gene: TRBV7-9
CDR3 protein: CASSPDYSSYEQYF
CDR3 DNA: TGTGCCAGCAGCCCCGACTATTCCTCCTACGAGCAGTACTTC

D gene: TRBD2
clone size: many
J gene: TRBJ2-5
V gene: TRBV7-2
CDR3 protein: CASRAGGGETQYF
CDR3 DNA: TGTGCCAGCCGAGCGGGAGGAGGAGAGACCCAGTACTTC

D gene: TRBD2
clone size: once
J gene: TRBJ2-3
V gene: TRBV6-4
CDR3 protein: CASSDGTPGGPEDTQYF
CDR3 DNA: TGTGCCAGCAGTGATGGGACTCCGGGAGGGCCGGAGGATACGCAGTATTTT

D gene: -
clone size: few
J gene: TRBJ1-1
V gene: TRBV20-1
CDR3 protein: CSASTGFTEAFF
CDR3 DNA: TGCAGTGCTAGTACAGGATTCACTGAAGCTTTCTTT

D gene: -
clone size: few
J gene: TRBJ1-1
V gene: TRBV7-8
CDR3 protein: CASSLELEWGTEAFF
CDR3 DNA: TGTGCCAGCAGCTTAGAATTGGAATGGGGCACTGAAGCTTTCTTT

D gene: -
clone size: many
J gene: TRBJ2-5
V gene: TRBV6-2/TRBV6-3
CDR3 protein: CASSYSGGQTQYF
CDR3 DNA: TGTGCCAGCAGTTACTCAGGGGGACAGACCCAGTACTTC

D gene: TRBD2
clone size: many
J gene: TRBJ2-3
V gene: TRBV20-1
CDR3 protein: CSARDPSGRSTDTQYF
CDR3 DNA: TGCAGTGCTAGAGATCCTAGCGGGAGAAGCACAGATACGCAGTATTTT

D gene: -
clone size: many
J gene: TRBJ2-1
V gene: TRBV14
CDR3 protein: CASSQDRIAAYNEQFF
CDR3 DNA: TGTGCCAGCAGCCAAGATAGGATAGCGGCTTACAATGAGCAGTTCTTC

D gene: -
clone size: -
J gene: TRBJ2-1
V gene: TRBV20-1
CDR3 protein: CSARRNEQFF
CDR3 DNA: TGCAGTGCTAGGAGAAATGAGCAGTTCTTC

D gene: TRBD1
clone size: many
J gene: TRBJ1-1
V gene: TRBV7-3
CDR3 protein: CASSTGQGHTEAFF
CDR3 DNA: TGTGCCAGCAGCACTGGACAGGGGCACACTGAAGCTTTCTTT

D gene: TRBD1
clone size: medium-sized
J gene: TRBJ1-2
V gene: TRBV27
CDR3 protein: CASSKTGGEDYGYTF
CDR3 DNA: TGTGCCAGCAGTAAAACAGGGGGCGAGGACTATGGCTACACCTTC

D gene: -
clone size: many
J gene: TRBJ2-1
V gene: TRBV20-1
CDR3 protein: CSAPNLKTAYNEQFF
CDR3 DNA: TGCAGTGCCCCCAACCTAAAAACAGCTTACAATGAGCAGTTCTTC

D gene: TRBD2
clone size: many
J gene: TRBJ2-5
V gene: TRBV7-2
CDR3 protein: CASSLGLAEGKTQYF
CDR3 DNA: TGTGCCAGCAGCTTGGGACTAGCGGAGGGGAAGACCCAGTACTTC

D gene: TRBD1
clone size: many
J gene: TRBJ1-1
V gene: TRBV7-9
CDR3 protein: CASSSLHYRGNTEAFF
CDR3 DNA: TGTGCCAGCAGCTCCCTACATTACAGGGGAAACACTGAAGCTTTCTTT

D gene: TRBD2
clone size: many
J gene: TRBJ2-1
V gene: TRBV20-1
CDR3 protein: CSARDPWEGSYNEQFF
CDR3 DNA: TGCAGTGCTAGAGATCCCTGGGAGGGGAGCTACAATGAGCAGTTCTTC

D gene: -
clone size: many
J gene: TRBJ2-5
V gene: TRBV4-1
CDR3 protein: CASSPADLYQETQYF
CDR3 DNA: TGCGCCAGCAGCCCGGCTGACCTGTACCAAGAGACCCAGTACTTC

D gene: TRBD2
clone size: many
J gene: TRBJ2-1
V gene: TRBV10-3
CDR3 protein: CAISESYGGGYNEQFF
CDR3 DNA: TGTGCCATCAGTGAGTCGTACGGGGGGGGCTACAATGAGCAGTTCTTC

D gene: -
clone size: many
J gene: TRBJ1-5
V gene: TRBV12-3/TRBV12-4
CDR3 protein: CASSLASHSNQPQHF
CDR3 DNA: TGTGCCAGCAGTTTAGCGTCACACTCCAATCAGCCCCAGCATTTT

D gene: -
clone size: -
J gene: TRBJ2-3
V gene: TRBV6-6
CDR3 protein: CASSYSLPSTDTQYF
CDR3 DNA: TGTGCCAGCAGTTACTCGCTTCCTAGCACAGATACGCAGTATTTT

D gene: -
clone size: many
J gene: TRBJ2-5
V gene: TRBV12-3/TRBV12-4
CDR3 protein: CASRSPGGTRTQYF
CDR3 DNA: TGTGCCAGCAGATCCCCTGGGGGGACCAGGACCCAGTACTTC

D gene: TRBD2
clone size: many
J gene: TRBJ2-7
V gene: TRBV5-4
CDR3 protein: CASSLEGLAGGEQYF
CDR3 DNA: TGTGCCAGCAGCTTGGAAGGACTAGCGGGTGGGGAGCAGTACTTC

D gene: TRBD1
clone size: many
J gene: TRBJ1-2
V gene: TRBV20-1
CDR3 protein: CSANRGPEGYTF
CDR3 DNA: TGCAGTGCTAACAGGGGGCCTGAAGGCTACACCTTC

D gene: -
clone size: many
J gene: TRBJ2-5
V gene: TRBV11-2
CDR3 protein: CASSTRLSLGETQYF
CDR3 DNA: TGTGCCAGCAGCACCAGACTATCTCTAGGAGAGACCCAGTACTTC

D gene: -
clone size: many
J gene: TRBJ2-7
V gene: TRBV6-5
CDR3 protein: CASSYAGPVPHEQYF
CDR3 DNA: TGTGCCAGCAGTTATGCCGGACCTGTCCCCCACGAGCAGTACTTC

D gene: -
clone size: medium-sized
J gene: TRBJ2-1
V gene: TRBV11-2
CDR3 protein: CASSFARGMDTEQFF
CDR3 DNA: TGTGCCAGCAGCTTTGCTCGGGGGATGGATACTGAGCAGTTCTTC

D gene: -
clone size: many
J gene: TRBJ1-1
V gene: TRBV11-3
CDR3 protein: CASSLVAGGNTEAFF
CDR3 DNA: TGTGCCAGCAGCTTAGTAGCGGGGGGTAACACTGAAGCTTTCTTT

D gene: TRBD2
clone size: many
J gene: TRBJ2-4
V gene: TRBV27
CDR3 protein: CASSLATSGFDKNIQYF
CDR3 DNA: TGTGCCAGCAGTCTGGCGACTAGCGGGTTCGACAAAAACATTCAGTACTTC

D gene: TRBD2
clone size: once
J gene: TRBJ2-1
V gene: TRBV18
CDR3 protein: CASSLPRLAGVRNEQFF
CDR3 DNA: TGTGCCAGCTCTCTACCCAGACTAGCGGGAGTCAGAAATGAGCAGTTCTTC

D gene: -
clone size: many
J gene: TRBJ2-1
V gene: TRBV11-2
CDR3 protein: CASSLHGYNEQFF
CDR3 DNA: TGTGCCAGCAGCTTACACGGCTACAATGAGCAGTTCTTC